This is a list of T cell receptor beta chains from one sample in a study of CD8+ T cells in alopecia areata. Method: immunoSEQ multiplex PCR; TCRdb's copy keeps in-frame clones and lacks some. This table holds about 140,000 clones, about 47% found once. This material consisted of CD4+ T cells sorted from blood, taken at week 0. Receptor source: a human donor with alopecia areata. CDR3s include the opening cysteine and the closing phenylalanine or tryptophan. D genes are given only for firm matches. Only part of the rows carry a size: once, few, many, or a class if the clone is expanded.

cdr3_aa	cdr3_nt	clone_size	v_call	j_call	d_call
CASSLGTTGYEQYF	TGTGCCAGCAGCTTAGGGACCACCGGATACGAGCAGTACTTC	NA	TRBV11-2	TRBJ2-7	NA
CASSLRPLLAGEQYF	TGTGCCAGCAGCTTAAGGCCCCTGTTGGCCGGCGAGCAGTACTTC	NA	TRBV7-8	TRBJ2-7	NA
CSVRLAESTDTQYF	TGCAGCGTTCGACTAGCGGAGAGCACAGATACGCAGTATTTT	NA	TRBV29-1	TRBJ2-3	TRBD2
CAWSEQLQETQYF	TGTGCCTGGAGTGAACAGCTTCAAGAGACCCAGTACTTC	NA	TRBV30	TRBJ2-5	NA
CASRLVESGPQHF	TGTGCCAGCAGATTAGTAGAATCAGGGCCCCAGCATTTT	NA	TRBV6-1	TRBJ1-5	NA
CASSRAGESTDTQYF	TGTGCCAGCAGTCGAGCGGGAGAGAGCACAGATACGCAGTATTTT	NA	TRBV2	TRBJ2-3	TRBD2
CASSFQKQGGTEAFF	TGTGCCAGCAGCTTCCAGAAACAGGGGGGCACTGAAGCTTTCTTT	once	TRBV7-9	TRBJ1-1	TRBD1
CASSEHRGGTDTQYF	TGTGCCAGCAGTGAACACAGGGGCGGTACAGATACGCAGTATTTT	NA	TRBV25-1	TRBJ2-3	TRBD1
CAWETGDWNTEAFF	TGTGCCTGGGAGACAGGGGACTGGAACACTGAAGCTTTCTTT	NA	TRBV30	TRBJ1-1	TRBD1
CASSAGQGLAGGGYTF	TGTGCCAGCAGCGCTGGACAGGGCCTAGCGGGAGGTGGCTACACCTTC	few	TRBV13	TRBJ1-2	TRBD1
CASSRTGSRETQYF	TGTGCCAGCAGTCGGACAGGGAGTAGAGAGACCCAGTACTTC	NA	TRBV6-6	TRBJ2-5	TRBD1
CASSLDPGGDTQYF	TGCGCCAGCAGCTTGGATCCAGGCGGAGATACGCAGTATTTT	NA	TRBV5-1	TRBJ2-3	NA
CASGGGTGVKNIQYF	TGTGCCAGCGGCGGCGGCACAGGGGTCAAAAACATTCAGTACTTC	NA	TRBV28	TRBJ2-4	TRBD1
CAWEGSPGNGYTF	TGTGCCTGGGAGGGAAGTCCGGGGAACGGCTACACCTTC	NA	TRBV30	TRBJ1-2	NA
CSVEVWVSGDGYTF	TGCAGCGTTGAAGTTTGGGTTTCTGGTGACGGCTACACCTTC	NA	TRBV29-1	TRBJ1-2	NA
CASSTTGGFFGYTF	TGTGCCAGCAGCACCACAGGGGGCTTCTTCGGCTACACCTTC	NA	TRBV14	TRBJ1-2	TRBD1
CSVETGTDTQYF	TGCAGCGTTGAAACAGGTACAGATACGCAGTATTTT	NA	TRBV29-1	TRBJ2-3	NA
CSGVYNEQFF	TGCAGCGGGGTTTACAATGAGCAGTTCTTC	few	TRBV29-1	TRBJ2-1	NA
CSPGGTDRTKNIQYF	TGCAGCCCAGGGGGCACTGACAGGACTAAAAACATTCAGTACTTC	NA	TRBV29-1	TRBJ2-4	TRBD1
CASSQEFSQTQSEAFF	TGCGCCAGCAGCCAAGAATTCAGCCAGACCCAATCTGAAGCTTTCTTT	NA	TRBV4-1	TRBJ1-1	NA
CASSVSGSQPQHF	TGTGCCAGCAGCGTGTCGGGGAGTCAGCCCCAGCATTTT	NA	TRBV6-1	TRBJ1-5	NA
CSVDFGGADTQYF	TGCAGCGTTGACTTTGGGGGGGCCGATACGCAGTATTTT	NA	TRBV29-1	TRBJ2-3	NA
CASSPGTGPDTQYF	TGTGCCAGCTCACCCGGGACAGGGCCCGATACGCAGTATTTT	NA	TRBV18	TRBJ2-3	TRBD1
CAWSDRDFADTQYF	TGTGCCTGGAGTGACAGGGATTTTGCAGATACGCAGTATTTT	NA	TRBV30	TRBJ2-3	NA
CASSFLQGGEQYF	TGTGCCAGCAGCTTTTTACAGGGTGGCGAGCAGTACTTC	NA	TRBV9	TRBJ2-7	NA
CASSEFMGARLYEQFF	TGTGCCAGCAGTGAATTTATGGGGGCAAGACTCTATGAGCAGTTCTTC	NA	TRBV25-1	TRBJ2-1	NA
CAWTEKNTQYF	TGTGCCTGGACGGAAAAGAATACGCAGTATTTT	NA	TRBV30	TRBJ2-3	NA
CASSGPAGETGELFF	TGTGCCAGCAGTGGCCCAGCGGGAGAGACCGGGGAGCTGTTTTTT	few	TRBV2	TRBJ2-2	TRBD2
CASSLKGTGNEKLFF	TGTGCCAGCAGCTTGAAGGGCACCGGTAATGAAAAACTGTTTTTT	NA	TRBV5-4	TRBJ1-4	NA
CAWKGRTEAFF	TGTGCCTGGAAAGGACGGACTGAAGCTTTCTTT	NA	TRBV30	TRBJ1-1	NA
CASSLLGQGKGTEAFF	TGTGCCAGCAGTTTACTTGGACAGGGAAAGGGCACTGAAGCTTTCTTT	NA	TRBV27	TRBJ1-1	TRBD1
CASSQDRGAQETQYF	TGCGCCAGCAGCCAAGATAGGGGCGCCCAAGAGACCCAGTACTTC	NA	TRBV4-3	TRBJ2-5	NA
CASSPNRPRGETQYF	TGTGCCAGCAGCCCAAATCGGCCCAGGGGCGAGACCCAGTACTTC	NA	TRBV7-2	TRBJ2-5	NA
CSVVEKKETQYF	TGCAGCGTGGTCGAGAAGAAAGAGACCCAGTACTTC	few	TRBV29-1	TRBJ2-5	NA
CASSLDGPRDRDTEAFF	TGCGCCAGCAGCTTGGACGGCCCCCGGGACAGGGACACTGAAGCTTTCTTT	few	TRBV5-1	TRBJ1-1	TRBD1
CASSLFNQPQHF	TGTGCCAGCAGCTTATTTAATCAGCCCCAGCATTTT	NA	TRBV7-2	TRBJ1-5	NA
CASRGRTGNEKLFF	TGTGCCAGCAGGGGTAGAACCGGTAATGAAAAACTGTTTTTT	NA	TRBV2	TRBJ1-4	NA
CASSQPGQGAHEQYF	TGCGCCAGCAGTCAACCGGGACAGGGGGCTCACGAGCAGTACTTC	NA	TRBV23-1	TRBJ2-7	TRBD1
CASRSAGPSYEQYF	TGTGCCAGCAGGTCCGCAGGGCCCTCCTACGAGCAGTACTTC	NA	TRBV6-6	TRBJ2-7	NA
CASSEYGRGNTGELFF	TGTGCCAGCAGTGAATATGGGAGAGGAAACACCGGGGAGCTGTTTTTT	NA	TRBV25-1	TRBJ2-2	NA
CASSSRDRGSYEQYF	TGTGCCAGCAGTTCCCGGGACCGCGGCTCCTACGAGCAGTACTTC	few	TRBV27	TRBJ2-7	NA
CAWSDRGLVNTEAFF	TGTGCCTGGAGTGACAGGGGACTGGTGAACACTGAAGCTTTCTTT	many	TRBV30	TRBJ1-1	TRBD1
CAWSPRGYGYTF	TGTGCCTGGAGTCCCCGGGGCTATGGCTACACCTTC	few	TRBV30	TRBJ1-2	NA
CASSVEGGPGYEQYF	TGTGCCAGCAGCGTAGAGGGAGGGCCCGGGTACGAGCAGTACTTC	NA	TRBV9	TRBJ2-7	TRBD2
CASTTPGQVSYEQYF	TGTGCCAGCACCACTCCGGGACAGGTATCCTACGAGCAGTACTTC	NA	TRBV27	TRBJ2-7	TRBD1
CASSQRPLVDTQYF	TGTGCCAGCAGCCAACGACCTCTGGTCGATACGCAGTATTTT	NA	TRBV4-2	TRBJ2-3	NA
CAIGGPPGELFF	TGTGCCATCGGCGGGCCCCCCGGGGAGCTGTTTTTT	NA	TRBV7-8	TRBJ2-2	NA
CASSPGLAGSKQETQYF	TGTGCCAGCAGCCCGGGACTAGCGGGATCCAAACAAGAGACCCAGTACTTC	few	TRBV13	TRBJ2-5	TRBD2
CASSLAPGQGEALQYF	TGCGCCAGCAGCTTGGCCCCCGGGCAGGGGGAAGCCTTGCAGTACTTC	few	TRBV5-1	TRBJ2-4	TRBD1
CASSPRTGVNTGELFF	TGTGCCAGCTCACCACGGACAGGGGTGAACACCGGGGAGCTGTTTTTT	NA	TRBV18	TRBJ2-2	TRBD1
CSVDTGTDTQYF	TGCAGCGTTGATACGGGCACAGATACGCAGTATTTT	few	TRBV29-1	TRBJ2-3	NA